The clone carrying this T cell receptor (beta chain) turned up a few times. Its antigen is not identified. Looked up from germline, CDR1 is MGHRA and CDR2 is YSYEKL. V lost 0 bases and J lost 2, with 14 bases in between. The CDR3 has 16 amino acids. Hyperthyroidism, newly diagnosed and lasting under 2 months, affected patients aged 18 to 65. Pregnant or lactating patients were excluded, as were those with uncontrolled infection or other autoimmune disease. This sample stems from a study of T cells in Graves' hyperthyroidism and ophthalmopathy. TCR beta CDR3 sequences were amplified from RNA transcripts. The primer set for the first-round RT-PCR of the TCR CDR3 was HTBI. TCRdb used MiXCR to reprocess the multiplex PCR reads, holding one entry per CDR3 protein. This repertoire shows hundreds of thousands of distinct CDR3 sequences, around 19% found once; its top ten account for 15% to 20%. General study points: Most thyroid clonotypes that were expanded above 0.001 also turned up in blood.

This TCR derives from a woman between 45 and 65 years old with Graves' hyperthyroidism that later progressed to Graves' ophthalmopathy. The sequencing input was blood. This chain uses TRBV4-1 with TRBJ2-7; a possible D gene is TRBD1 (6 bases). For the CDR3, the DNA is TGCGCCAGCAGCCAAGATCCGGGACAATCGGCCTACGAGCAGTACTTC. It is translated as CASSQDPGQSAYEQYF.